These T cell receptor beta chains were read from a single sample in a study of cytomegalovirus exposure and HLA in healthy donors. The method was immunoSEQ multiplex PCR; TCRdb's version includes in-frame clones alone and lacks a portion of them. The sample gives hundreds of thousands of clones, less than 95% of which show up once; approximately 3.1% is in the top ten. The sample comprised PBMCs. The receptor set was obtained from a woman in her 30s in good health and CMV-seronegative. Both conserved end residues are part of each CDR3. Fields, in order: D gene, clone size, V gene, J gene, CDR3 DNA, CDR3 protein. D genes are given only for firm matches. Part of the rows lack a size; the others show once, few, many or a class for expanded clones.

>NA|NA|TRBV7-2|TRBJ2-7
TGTGCCAGCAGCCCCCTCCAGCGTTCCTACGAGCAGTACTTC
CASSPLQRSYEQYF
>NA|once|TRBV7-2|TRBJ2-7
TGTGCCAGCACCCCAGCCGGAAGGCCTATTAACGAGCAGTACTTC
CASTPAGRPINEQYF
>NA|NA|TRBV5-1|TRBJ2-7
TGCGCCACCGGCCTCTCATCCGCTGGGGAGCAGTACTTC
CATGLSSAGEQYF
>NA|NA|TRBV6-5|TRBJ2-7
TGTGCCAGCAGTTACATCTTCTCCGACGAGCAGTACTTC
CASSYIFSDEQYF
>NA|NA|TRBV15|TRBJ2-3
TGTGCCACCAGCAGAGACAGGGGAGGCACAGATACGCAGTATTTT
CATSRDRGGTDTQYF
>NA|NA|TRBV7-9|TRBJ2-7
TGTGCCAGCAGCCCCTCCGCCGGGCCCTACGAGCAGTACTTC
CASSPSAGPYEQYF
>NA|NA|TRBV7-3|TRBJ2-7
TGTGCCAGCAGCTTTTACCCGGGAGAGGAGTACGAGCAGTACTTC
CASSFYPGEEYEQYF
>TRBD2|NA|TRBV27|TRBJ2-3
TGTGCCAGCAGTTTATGGGCCCCACTAGCGGGAGTGGCCGATACGCAGTATTTT
CASSLWAPLAGVADTQYF
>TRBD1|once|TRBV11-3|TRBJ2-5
TGTGCCAGCAGCTCGACTATGGGACAGCTTCAAGAGACCCAGTACTTC
CASSSTMGQLQETQYF
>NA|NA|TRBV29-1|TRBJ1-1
TGCAGCGTTGTTGCAGGGAACACTGAAGCTTTCTTT
CSVVAGNTEAFF
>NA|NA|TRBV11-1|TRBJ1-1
TGTGCCAGCAGCTTAAATCGGGGGCTGTACACTGAAGCTTTCTTT
CASSLNRGLYTEAFF
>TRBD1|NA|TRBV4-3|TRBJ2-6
TGCGCCAGCAGCCACCTAAGGACAGGGGGCGCGACTGGGGCCAACGTCCTGACTTTC
CASSHLRTGGATGANVLTF
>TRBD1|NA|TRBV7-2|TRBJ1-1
TGTGCCAGCAGCTTAGGGGACAGGGGGCTCTCTGAAGCTTTCTTT
CASSLGDRGLSEAFF
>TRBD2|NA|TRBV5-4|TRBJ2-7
TGTGCCAGCAGCACTAGCGGGAGAACTTACGAGCAGTACTTC
CASSTSGRTYEQYF
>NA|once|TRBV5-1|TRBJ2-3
TGCGCCAGCAGCGGGATGAGCGGGAGCACAGATACGCAGTATTTT
CASSGMSGSTDTQYF
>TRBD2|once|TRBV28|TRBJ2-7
TGTGCCAGCAGCACAACTAGCGGGAGCTCCTACGAGCAGTACTTC
CASSTTSGSSYEQYF
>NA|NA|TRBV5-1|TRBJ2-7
TGCGCCAGCAGCCTACTACCCGACAGGCGCTACGAGCAGTACTTC
CASSLLPDRRYEQYF
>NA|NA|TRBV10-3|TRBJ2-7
TGTGCCATCAGTGAGTACTTACTATCCTACGAGCAGTACTTC
CAISEYLLSYEQYF
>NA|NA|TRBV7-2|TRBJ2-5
TGTGCCAGCAGCTTAGCTCAGGAGACCCAGTACTTC
CASSLAQETQYF
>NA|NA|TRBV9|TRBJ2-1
TGTGCCAGCAGCGTAGAAGCTACGGGCTACAATGAGCAGTTCTTC
CASSVEATGYNEQFF
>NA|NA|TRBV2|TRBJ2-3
TGTGCCAGCAGTGAAAGGACGCGGAGCTCCGGTACGCAGTATTTT
CASSERTRSSGTQYF
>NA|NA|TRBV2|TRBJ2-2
TGTGCCAGCAGAAGGGGACCGTTTATCGGGGAGCTGTTTTTT
CASRRGPFIGELFF
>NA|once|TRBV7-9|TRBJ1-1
TGTGCCAGCAGCTTAGCGACAGCAGACACTGAAGCTTTCTTT
CASSLATADTEAFF
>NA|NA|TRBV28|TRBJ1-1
TGTGCCAGCAAACCCGGTTGGGAGAACACTGAAGCTTTCTTT
CASKPGWENTEAFF
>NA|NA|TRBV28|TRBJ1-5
TGTGCCAGCAGTCTTGGGCGCAGTCAGCCCCAGCATTTT
CASSLGRSQPQHF
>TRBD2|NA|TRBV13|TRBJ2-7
TGTGCCAGCAGCCTAGCCGGGACTAGCGGGAGCATAACCTACGAGCAGTACTTC
CASSLAGTSGSITYEQYF
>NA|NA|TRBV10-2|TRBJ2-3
TGCGCCAGCAGTGAGAGTCAGGGGCCGATAGATACGCAGTATTTT
CASSESQGPIDTQYF
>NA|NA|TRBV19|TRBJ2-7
TGTGCCAGTAGTATCACTGAGGGAGCGGGTCCCTACGAGCAGTACTTC
CASSITEGAGPYEQYF
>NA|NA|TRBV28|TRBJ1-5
TGTGCCAGCAGCACCCCGGGCGCGGCTCAGCCCCAGCATTTT
CASSTPGAAQPQHF
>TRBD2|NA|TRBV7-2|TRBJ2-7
TGTGCCAGCAGCTCCGGGACTAGCCTCTACGAGCAGTACTTC
CASSSGTSLYEQYF
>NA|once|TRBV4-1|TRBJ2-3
TGCGCCAGCAGCCCGCCCGGCACAGATACGCAGTATTTT
CASSPPGTDTQYF
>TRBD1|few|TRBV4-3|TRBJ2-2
TGCGCCAGCAGTCAGGAACCGGGACAGGGTGCGACCGGGGAGCTGTTTTTT
CASSQEPGQGATGELFF
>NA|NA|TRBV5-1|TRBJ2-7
TGCGCCAGCAGTGAGATAGGTCCCTACGAGCAGTACTTC
CASSEIGPYEQYF
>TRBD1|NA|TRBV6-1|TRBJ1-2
TGTGCCAGCAACCCCCGCAGGACAGGCCCTTATGGCTACACCTTC
CASNPRRTGPYGYTF
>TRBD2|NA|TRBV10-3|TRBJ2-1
TGTGCCATCAGCCCGACTAGCGGGAGCAATGAGCAGTTCTTC
CAISPTSGSNEQFF
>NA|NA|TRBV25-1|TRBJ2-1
TGTGCCAGCAGTGACGGGTCTCTCTACAATGAGCAGTTCTTC
CASSDGSLYNEQFF
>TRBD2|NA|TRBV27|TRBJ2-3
TGTGCCAGCAGTCCAAGCGGGAGGACAGATACGCAGTATTTT
CASSPSGRTDTQYF
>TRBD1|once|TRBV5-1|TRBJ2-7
TGCGCCAGCAGCTTGAGTCCTTCAACCACAGGGGTGGGCTACGAGCAGTACTTC
CASSLSPSTTGVGYEQYF
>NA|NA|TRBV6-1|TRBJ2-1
TGTGCCAGCAGTGAGGTGGTTGCCTACAATGAGCAGTTCTTC
CASSEVVAYNEQFF
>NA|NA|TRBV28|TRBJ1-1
TGTGCCAGCAGTTTCAGACACGGCCCTGAAGCTTTCTTT
CASSFRHGPEAFF
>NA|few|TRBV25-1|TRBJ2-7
TGTGCCAGCAGTCCCGGGGACTACGAGCAGTACTTC
CASSPGDYEQYF
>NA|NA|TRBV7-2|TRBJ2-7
TGTGCCAGCAGCTTAGGGGGGACTTCATACGAGCAGTACTTC
CASSLGGTSYEQYF
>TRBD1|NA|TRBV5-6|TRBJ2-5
TGTGCCAGCAGCTTGGTTGGACAGGGCGAAGAGACCCAGTACTTC
CASSLVGQGEETQYF
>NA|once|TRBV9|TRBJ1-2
TGTGCCAGCAGCGTAGACCCTGTTCAAACCGACTATGGCTACACCTTC
CASSVDPVQTDYGYTF
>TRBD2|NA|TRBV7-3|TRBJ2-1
TGTGCCAGCAGCTTGCTAGCGGGAGTGCCCGAGCAGTTCTTC
CASSLLAGVPEQFF